The subject of this entry is one T cell receptor beta chain. Its specificity is not known. The data originate from a study of identical twins. Study conclusions and caveats: Weaker excess twin sharing was seen among beta out-of-frame sequences. Instead of following the same donors, the conclusions were based on cross-sectional statistical analysis. Cord blood's abundant beta clonotypes had fewer insertions, unlike memory repertoires.

MiXCR, run by TCRdb on the 5' RACE reads, gives a single entry per CDR3 protein. The sample lists 500,000 to 550,000 distinct CDR3 sequences; more than 20% were seen once. Germline lookup yields CDR1 ENHRY and CDR2 SYGVKD. CDR3 length: 15 amino acids. The germline V and J ends were trimmed by 1 base and 4 bases, with 13 bases remaining between them. The same sample was also used in a study of yellow fever vaccine responses in identical twins.

The clonotype was recovered from a young woman in good health. The sequenced sample was CD4+ T cells sorted from blood. This chain connects TRBV10-3 to TRBJ1-1, with D possibly being TRBD1 (5 bases). CDR3 protein: CAISELGSGGTEAFF. The CDR3, as DNA: TGTGCCATCAGTGAGTTGGGTTCGGGGGGCACTGAAGCTTTCTTT.